These T cell receptor beta chains were read from a single sample in a study of blood T cells in healthy people across ages. TCRdb itself ran the 5' RACE reads through MiXCR, one entry per CDR3 protein. The sample carries hundreds of thousands of distinct CDR3 sequences, roughly 25% recorded once. The sample was also linked to a second study, of T cells of mothers and their children.

Source material: blood. The receptors were sampled from a boy under 18 in good health. Both conserved end residues are part of each CDR3. A D gene is named only where the DNA matches it firmly. The listing skips clone size in some rows; elsewhere it reads once, few, many or a size class.

clone_size d_call j_call v_call cdr3_aa cdr3_nt
- TRBD2 TRBJ2-1 TRBV20-1 CSAATSGGSSYNEQFF TGCAGTGCTGCCACTAGCGGGGGGTCCTCCTACAATGAGCAGTTCTTC
- - TRBJ2-1 TRBV27 CASSFLAGRNEQFF TGTGCCAGCAGTTTTCTGGCAGGGCGGAATGAGCAGTTCTTC
- TRBD1 TRBJ2-5 TRBV4-3 CASSQEWDRGVQETQYF TGCGCCAGCAGCCAAGAGTGGGACAGAGGAGTTCAAGAGACCCAGTACTTC
few - TRBJ2-2 TRBV4-1 CASSPVAGKAGELFF TGCGCCAGCAGCCCTGTGGCGGGAAAGGCCGGGGAGCTGTTTTTT
many - TRBJ1-4 TRBV7-2 CASSRNPAATNEKLFF TGTGCCAGCAGCCGCAACCCTGCCGCAACTAATGAAAAACTGTTTTTT
few TRBD2 TRBJ2-1 TRBV2 CASSEEASGYVFSSYNEQFF TGTGCCAGCAGTGAAGAGGCTAGCGGATATGTTTTTAGCTCCTACAATGAGCAGTTCTTC
- - TRBJ2-7 TRBV11-3 CASSSRTATYEQYF TGTGCCAGCAGCTCCCGGACAGCCACCTACGAGCAGTACTTC
- - TRBJ2-5 TRBV4-2 CASSQDYQGFIDNFRRTQYF TGTGCCAGCAGCCAAGATTACCAGGGCTTTATAGACAATTTTCGGCGGACCCAGTACTTC
- - TRBJ2-7 TRBV16 CASSRAGIPYEQYF TGTGCCAGCAGCCGGGCAGGGATCCCCTACGAGCAGTACTTC
many TRBD2 TRBJ2-1 TRBV7-2 CASSQSTGGYNEQFF TGTGCCAGCAGTCAAAGCACGGGGGGCTACAATGAGCAGTTCTTC
- - TRBJ2-7 TRBV9 CASSGGHSSSYEQYF TGTGCCAGCAGCGGCGGACATTCGAGCTCCTACGAGCAGTACTTC
- - TRBJ1-5 TRBV20-1 CSARQYPGSQHF TGCAGTGCTAGACAATATCCAGGGAGCCAGCATTTT
few - TRBJ1-1 TRBV29-1 CSARDTEAFF TGCAGCGCCAGGGACACTGAAGCTTTCTTT
few - TRBJ1-2 TRBV6-5 CASSYRGAEDGYTF TGTGCCAGCAGTTATAGAGGGGCTGAGGATGGCTACACCTTC
few - TRBJ2-2 TRBV11-1 CASSNGLAGELFF TGTGCCAGCAGCAACGGGCTAGCAGGGGAGCTGTTTTTT